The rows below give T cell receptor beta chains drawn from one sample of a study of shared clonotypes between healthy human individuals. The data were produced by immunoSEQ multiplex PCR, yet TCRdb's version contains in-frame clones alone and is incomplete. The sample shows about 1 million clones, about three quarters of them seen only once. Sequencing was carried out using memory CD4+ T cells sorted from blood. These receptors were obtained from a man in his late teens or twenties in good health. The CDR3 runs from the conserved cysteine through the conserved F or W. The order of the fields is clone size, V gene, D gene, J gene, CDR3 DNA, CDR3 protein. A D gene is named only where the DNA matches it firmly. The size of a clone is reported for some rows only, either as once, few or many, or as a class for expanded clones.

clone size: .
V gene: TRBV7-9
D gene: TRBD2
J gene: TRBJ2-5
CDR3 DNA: TGTGCCAGCAGCTGGGGACTAGCAGATGCCCAGTACTTC
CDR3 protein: CASSWGLADAQYF

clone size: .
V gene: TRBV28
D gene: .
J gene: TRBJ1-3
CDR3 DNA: TGTGCCAGCAGTTTAACCCGGGCTGGAAACACCATATATTTT
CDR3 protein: CASSLTRAGNTIYF

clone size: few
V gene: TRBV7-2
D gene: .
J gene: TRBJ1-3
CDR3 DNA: TGTGCCAGCAGCAGGAGAAACACCATATATTTT
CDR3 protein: CASSRRNTIYF

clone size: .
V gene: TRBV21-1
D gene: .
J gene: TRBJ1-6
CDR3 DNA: TGTGCCAGCAGCAAAAGCCCTCCACGGACAGGCGACTCCTATAATTCACCCCTCCACTTT
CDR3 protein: CASSKSPPRTGDSYNSPLHF

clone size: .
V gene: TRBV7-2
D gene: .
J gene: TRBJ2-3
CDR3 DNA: TGTGCCAGCCTGGGGGGGCGTGCAGGCTTTGATACGCAGTATTTT
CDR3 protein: CASLGGRAGFDTQYF

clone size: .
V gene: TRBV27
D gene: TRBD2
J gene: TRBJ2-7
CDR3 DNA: TGTGCCAGCAGCGGACTAGCGGGTAACGAGCAGTACTTC
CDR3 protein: CASSGLAGNEQYF

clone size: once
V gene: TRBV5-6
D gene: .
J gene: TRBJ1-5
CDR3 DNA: TGTGCCAGCAGCTTGATAAGGGGCGAAGGCAATCAGCCCCAGCATTTT
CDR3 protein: CASSLIRGEGNQPQHF

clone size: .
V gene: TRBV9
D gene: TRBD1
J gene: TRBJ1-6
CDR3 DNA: TGTGCCAGCAGCCCCCGGACAGGGGGCGATAATTCACCCCTCCACTTT
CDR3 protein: CASSPRTGGDNSPLHF

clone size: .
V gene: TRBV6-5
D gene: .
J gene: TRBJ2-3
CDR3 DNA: TGTGCCAGCAGGTCAAATGGAGCAGATACGCAGTATTTT
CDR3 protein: CASRSNGADTQYF

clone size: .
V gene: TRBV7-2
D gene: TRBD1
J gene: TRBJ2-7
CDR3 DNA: TGTGCCAGCGTCCGGGACAGGGACTACGAGCAGTACTTC
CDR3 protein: CASVRDRDYEQYF

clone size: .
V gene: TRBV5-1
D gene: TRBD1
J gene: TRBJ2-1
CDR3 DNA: TGCGCCAGCAGCCCCCGGGCAGGGGGCTACAATGAGCAGTTCTTC
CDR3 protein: CASSPRAGGYNEQFF